This TCR beta chain was identified in a study of early T cells in non-severe SARS-CoV-2 infection. As for the study in general: It was bulk RNA from unsorted whole blood that was sequenced, and the chains were unpaired. Whole-study findings and limits: Database matching using VDJdb favored anti-spike CD8 responses, with private and CD4 specificities left missing.

Each single cDNA molecule received a unique molecular identifier. TCRdb reprocessed the 5' RACE reads with MiXCR, giving one entry per CDR3 protein. The data show about 76,000 distinct CDR3 sequences, about 11% seen once. V dropped 0 bases and J dropped 2; count of bases not matched to a gene: 2. Germline CDR1 reads KGHSH; CDR2 reads LQKENI. There are 15 residues in the CDR3. This clonotype was detected only a few times. Its antigen is still unknown. This receptor was identified in an adult who was a healthcare worker with PCR-confirmed SARS-CoV-2 infection or an uninfected control (not recorded which). The chain recombines TRBV18 with TRBJ2-3, with TRBD1 identical over 7 bases. Sequenced: whole blood. The CDR3, as DNA: TGTGCCAGCTCACCACCGGGACAGACCACAGATACGCAGTATTTT. As protein: CASSPPGQTTDTQYF.